This T cell receptor beta chain emerged from a study of T cell repertoires in cytomegalovirus infection. Study information: The study used recently identified HLA-C-restricted and well-studied HLA-B-restricted CMV epitopes.

MiXCR, applied by TCRdb to the reads, yields one record per CDR3 protein. The repertoire has 640,000 or so distinct CDR3 sequences, 30% to 40% of them found once; the top ten carry around a sixth. Findings and caveats of the study: Using cumulative public TCR beta family frequency, the authors identified those who carried CMV together with the relevant HLA.

CDR3 length equals 14 residues. Losses at the gene ends were 4 bases for V and 9 bases for J; bases not matched to a gene: 9. CDR1 SGHVS and CDR2 FNYEAQ come from the germline V gene. The sample holds a few counts of this clonotype. Its target is unknown. The rearrangement links TRBV7-6 to TRBJ2-1; 7 bases align to TRBD2. The material sequenced was cultured PBMCs, taken from culture after CMV antigen stimulation. The clonotype originates from a human donor in good health (CMV status not recorded). Some clones in this sample may be carry-over from other donors' samples. The CDR3 here is CASSSLTSIGEQFF. CDR3 DNA sequence: TGTGCCAGCAGCTCCTTGACTAGCATAGGTGAGCAGTTCTTC.